Listed below are T cell receptor beta chains from one sample, sequenced in a study of cytomegalovirus exposure and HLA in healthy donors. Generated by immunoSEQ multiplex PCR, the TCRdb table keeps only in-frame clones and is missing some. The sample contains approximately 100,000 clones, around 76% of which appear only once. The sample comprised PBMCs. The receptors shown here come from a woman between 50 and 59 years old in good health and CMV-seropositive. Each CDR3 is given with its conserved first and last residue. The order of the fields is clone size, V gene, J gene, D gene, CDR3 protein, CDR3 DNA. A D gene is named only where the DNA matches it firmly. Clone size is not always given. Where it is, it says once, few, many or a class for expanded clones.

>few|TRBV5-1|TRBJ2-5|TRBD2
CASSLTPPSGRGGFQETQYF
TGCGCCAGCAGCTTAACCCCTCCTAGCGGGAGAGGGGGATTCCAAGAGACCCAGTACTTC
>-|TRBV7-9|TRBJ1-5|-
CASSLGSQPQHF
TGTGCCAGCAGCTTAGGTAGTCAGCCCCAGCATTTT
>-|TRBV4-2|TRBJ1-2|-
CASSQEGEMGYGYTF
TGTGCCAGCAGCCAAGAAGGGGAAATGGGGTATGGCTACACCTTC
>-|TRBV11-2|TRBJ1-4|-
CASSWGGFEKLFF
TGTGCCAGCAGCTGGGGGGGTTTCGAAAAACTGTTTTTT
>-|TRBV5-4|TRBJ1-1|-
CASSSPYRDPTEAFF
TGTGCCAGCAGCTCTCCATACAGGGATCCCACTGAAGCTTTCTTT
>-|TRBV6-1|TRBJ2-3|TRBD2
CASTGLANTQYF
TGTGCCAGCACCGGACTAGCAAATACGCAGTATTTT
>once|TRBV10-3|TRBJ2-3|-
CAISESDSFVDTQYF
TGTGCCATCAGTGAGTCGGACTCCTTCGTGGATACGCAGTATTTT
>once|TRBV9|TRBJ2-7|-
CASSVKELDFSAPYEQYF
TGTGCCAGCAGCGTTAAAGAACTGGACTTCTCCGCCCCTTACGAGCAGTACTTC
>-|TRBV27|TRBJ2-7|TRBD2
CASSLIPSGRPYEQYF
TGTGCCAGCAGTTTAATTCCTAGCGGGAGACCCTACGAGCAGTACTTC
>once|TRBV4-1|TRBJ1-1|-
CASSQDRRVSFF
TGCGCCAGCAGCCAAGATCGCAGGGTGTCTTTCTTT
>-|TRBV30|TRBJ2-5|TRBD2
CAWNSGSWQETQYF
TGTGCCTGGAACAGCGGGAGTTGGCAAGAGACCCAGTACTTC
>-|TRBV6-5|TRBJ2-7|-
CASSRDAARDEQYF
TGTGCCAGTTCGCGGGACGCCGCCCGGGACGAGCAGTACTTC
>-|TRBV6-5|TRBJ1-4|-
CASSPEITGKLFF
TGTGCCAGCAGCCCCGAGATAACAGGAAAACTGTTTTTT
>once|TRBV6-1|TRBJ2-2|TRBD2
CASSELSGGGGELFF
TGTGCCAGCAGTGAACTGTCGGGAGGTGGAGGGGAGCTGTTTTTT
>once|TRBV7-9|TRBJ2-1|TRBD1
CASSYRQGGEQFF
TGTGCCAGCAGCTATCGACAGGGCGGTGAGCAGTTCTTC
>-|TRBV27|TRBJ2-7|-
CASSYRARGEQYF
TGTGCCAGCAGTTACAGGGCCAGGGGCGAGCAGTACTTC
>-|TRBV5-1|TRBJ1-1|-
CASSLQGRDTEAFF
TGCGCCAGCAGCTTGCAGGGGAGGGACACTGAAGCTTTCTTT
>-|TRBV15|TRBJ1-3|-
CATSRGQAISGNTIYF
TGTGCCACCAGCAGAGGACAGGCAATCTCTGGAAACACCATATATTTT
>-|TRBV11-2|TRBJ2-1|-
CASSRGGYNEQFF
TGTGCCAGCAGCCGGGGTGGCTACAATGAGCAGTTCTTC
>-|TRBV9|TRBJ2-1|TRBD2
CANSVEGLAVNEQFF
TGTGCCAACAGCGTAGAGGGACTAGCGGTCAATGAGCAGTTCTTC
>once|TRBV7-6|TRBJ2-2|TRBD1
CASSDEQGNGELFF
TGTGCCAGCAGCGACGAACAGGGGAACGGGGAGCTGTTTTTT
>-|TRBV11-1|TRBJ2-2|-
CASSLIAAGLPGELFF
TGTGCCAGCAGCTTAATTGCCGCAGGGTTGCCCGGGGAGCTGTTTTTT
>-|TRBV27|TRBJ2-3|-
CASSLSPRQGGDTQYF
TGTGCCAGCAGTTTAAGCCCCCGACAGGGAGGAGATACGCAGTATTTT
>-|TRBV4-1|TRBJ2-7|-
CASSPGRNGGEQYF
TGCGCCAGCAGCCCGGGCCGGAATGGAGGCGAGCAGTACTTC
>-|TRBV5-1|TRBJ2-7|TRBD1
CASSLEGTGSSYEQYF
TGCGCCAGCAGCTTGGAAGGGACAGGGAGCTCCTACGAGCAGTACTTC
>-|TRBV6-4|TRBJ2-2|-
CASSDGGSGELFF
TGTGCCAGCAGTGACGGAGGCTCTGGGGAGCTGTTTTTT
>once|TRBV6-1|TRBJ1-5|TRBD1
CASRPPGQVNQPQHF
TGTGCCAGCAGACCTCCGGGACAGGTTAATCAGCCCCAGCATTTT
>-|TRBV9|TRBJ1-5|-
CASSVRAGMGEPQHF
TGTGCCAGCAGCGTACGAGCAGGGATGGGTGAGCCCCAGCATTTT
>-|TRBV27|TRBJ1-5|TRBD1
CASSDRARNQPQHF
TGTGCCAGCTCGGACAGGGCCCGCAATCAGCCCCAGCATTTT
>-|TRBV10-3|TRBJ1-4|-
CAISAREEKLFF
TGTGCCATCAGTGCACGAGAGGAAAAACTGTTTTTT
>-|TRBV7-3|TRBJ2-7|TRBD1
CASSPERQGRYEQYF
TGTGCCAGCAGCCCAGAAAGACAGGGTAGGTACGAGCAGTACTTC
>-|TRBV30|TRBJ2-5|TRBD1
CAWSVGTGHVTQYF
TGTGCCTGGAGTGTAGGGACAGGGCATGTGACCCAGTACTTC
>-|TRBV5-5|TRBJ2-7|TRBD2
CASSQPPREEYNEQYF
TGTGCCAGCAGTCAACCCCCGCGGGAGGAATATAACGAGCAGTACTTC
>few|TRBV6-5|TRBJ1-2|TRBD1
CASSSTGGRNYGYTF
TGTGCCAGCAGTTCTACAGGGGGCCGAAACTATGGCTACACCTTC
>-|TRBV7-9|TRBJ2-5|-
CASSLASGKETQYF
TGTGCCAGCAGCTTAGCGTCGGGGAAAGAGACCCAGTACTTC
>-|TRBV7-8|TRBJ2-3|TRBD1
CASSWTGRNQDTQYF
TGTGCCAGCAGCTGGACAGGGCGGAATCAAGATACGCAGTATTTT
>once|TRBV10-3|TRBJ2-3|-
CAISDSPGSTDTQYF
TGTGCCATCAGTGATAGTCCCGGGAGCACAGATACGCAGTATTTT
>-|TRBV30|TRBJ2-7|TRBD2
CAWRGGNYEQYF
TGTGCCTGGCGCGGGGGGAACTACGAGCAGTACTTC
>few|TRBV9|TRBJ2-3|-
CASSPTRGFSQQYF
TGTGCCAGCAGTCCTACCCGAGGGTTTAGCCAGCAGTATTTT
>-|TRBV7-9|TRBJ1-1|-
CSSSFRNPEAFF
TGTTCCAGCAGCTTTAGAAATCCTGAAGCTTTCTTT
>few|TRBV2|TRBJ1-4|TRBD1
CASSERKTGRNEKLFF
TGTGCCAGCAGTGAAAGGAAGACAGGGAGGAATGAAAAACTGTTTTTT
>once|TRBV29-1|TRBJ1-1|-
CSVGTYRATALNTEAFF
TGCAGCGTTGGGACATACAGGGCGACTGCCCTGAACACTGAAGCTTTCTTT
>-|TRBV5-1|TRBJ2-3|TRBD2
CASSLDLAGGTDTQYF
TGCGCCAGCAGCTTGGATCTAGCGGGAGGCACAGATACGCAGTATTTT